The present T cell receptor beta chain was sequenced within a study of blood T cells in healthy people across ages. For the second PCR, which ran for about 6 to 11 cycles, a sample-barcoded 5' primer and a J-beta primer mix were used. TCRdb reprocessed the 5' RACE reads via MiXCR and lists one record per CDR3 protein. The repertoire includes around 1,000,000 distinct CDR3 sequences, roughly two fifths of them detected once, and about 12% sits in the top ten. Findings of the study overall: Long-lived donors exceeded aged donors in naive CD4+ cells and diversity. Significant beta diversity loss was already apparent by age approximately 37, declining roughly linearly.

The germline CDR1 and CDR2 sequences are DFQATT and SNEGSKA (reference sequence). The CDR3 is made up of 12 amino acids. Trimming stripped 0 bases from V and 6 bases from J, with 6 bases between. Remarks on this clonotype: Antigen unknown.

The source is a man aged 18 to 29 in good health. The chain recombines TRBV20-1 with TRBJ1-5, with D unresolved. Sequenced sample: blood. CDR3 sequence (DNA): TGCAGTGCTAGAGATAGAGGTCAGCCCCAGCATTTT. Protein product: CSARDRGQPQHF.